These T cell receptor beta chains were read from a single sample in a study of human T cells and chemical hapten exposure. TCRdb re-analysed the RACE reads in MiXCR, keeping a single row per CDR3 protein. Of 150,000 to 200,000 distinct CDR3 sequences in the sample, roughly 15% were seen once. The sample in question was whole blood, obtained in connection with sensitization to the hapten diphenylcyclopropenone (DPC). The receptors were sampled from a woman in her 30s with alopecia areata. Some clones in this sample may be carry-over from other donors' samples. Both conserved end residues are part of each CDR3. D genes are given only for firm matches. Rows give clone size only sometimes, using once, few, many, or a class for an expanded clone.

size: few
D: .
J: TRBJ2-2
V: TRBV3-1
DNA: TGTGCCAGCAGCCACGCTGGGGGAGCCAACACCGGGGAGCTGTTTTTT
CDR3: CASSHAGGANTGELFF

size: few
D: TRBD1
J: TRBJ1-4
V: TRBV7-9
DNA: TGTGCCAGCAGCCCTAGGACAGGGAGTAATGAAAAACTGTTTTTT
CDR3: CASSPRTGSNEKLFF

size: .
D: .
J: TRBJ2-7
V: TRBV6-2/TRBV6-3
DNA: TGTGTCAGCCAGGAGGCGGGGACACTCCACTACGAGCAGTACTTC
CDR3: CVSQEAGTLHYEQYF

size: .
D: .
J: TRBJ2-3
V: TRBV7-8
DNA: TGTGCCAGCAGCTTGATGGGGCCGGGAGATACGCAGTATTTT
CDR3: CASSLMGPGDTQYF

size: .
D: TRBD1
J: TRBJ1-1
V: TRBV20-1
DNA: TGCAGTGCTCACACCGGGACAGGATTGAACACTGAAGCTTTCTTT
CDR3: CSAHTGTGLNTEAFF

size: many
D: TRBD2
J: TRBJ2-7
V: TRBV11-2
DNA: TGTGCCAGCAGCTTCGGACTAGCGGGAAACGAGCAGTACTTC
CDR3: CASSFGLAGNEQYF

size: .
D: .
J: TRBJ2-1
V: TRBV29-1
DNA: TGCAGCGTGGGAAGTCCCAATGAGCAGTTCTTC
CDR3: CSVGSPNEQFF

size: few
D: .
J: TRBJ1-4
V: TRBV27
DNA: TGTGCCAGCAGTTTTACCGGACAGCCTAATGAAAAACTGTTTTTT
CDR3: CASSFTGQPNEKLFF

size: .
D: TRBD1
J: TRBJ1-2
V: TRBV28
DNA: TGCGCCAGCAGTCGGGGGACAGGCAGGCAAAGGGGCTACACCTTC
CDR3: CASSRGTGRQRGYTF

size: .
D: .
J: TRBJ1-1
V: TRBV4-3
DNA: TGCGCCAGCAGCCAAGATTTGGGGGGCACTGAAGCTTTCTTT
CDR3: CASSQDLGGTEAFF

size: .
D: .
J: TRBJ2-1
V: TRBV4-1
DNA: TGCGCCAGCAGCCAAGATTTGCAGTTCAATGAGCAGTTCTTC
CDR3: CASSQDLQFNEQFF

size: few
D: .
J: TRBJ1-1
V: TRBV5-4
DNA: TGTGCCAGCAGCGGGGGACAGAACACTGAAGCTTTCTTT
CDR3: CASSGGQNTEAFF

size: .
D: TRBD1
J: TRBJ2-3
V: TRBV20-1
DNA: TGCAGTGCTCCACCAAGGACAGGGGGACCCGCAGATACGCAGTATTTT
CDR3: CSAPPRTGGPADTQYF

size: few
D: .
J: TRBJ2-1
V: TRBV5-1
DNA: TGCGCCAGCAGCTTGGCAGGGTTCAATGAGCAGTTCTTC
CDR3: CASSLAGFNEQFF

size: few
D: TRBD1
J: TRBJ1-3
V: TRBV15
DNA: TGTGCCACGAATGGGGACAGGGGGCCGGGAGGAAACACCATATATTTT
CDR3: CATNGDRGPGGNTIYF

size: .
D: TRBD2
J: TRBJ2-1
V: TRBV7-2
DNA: TGTGCCAGCAGCCTCACCGGGACTAGCGGGATACGGGAGCAGTTCTTC
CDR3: CASSLTGTSGIREQFF

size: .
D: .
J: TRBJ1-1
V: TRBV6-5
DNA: TGTGCCAGCAGTTACTCTTACAGGGTTACTGAAGCTTTCTTT
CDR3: CASSYSYRVTEAFF

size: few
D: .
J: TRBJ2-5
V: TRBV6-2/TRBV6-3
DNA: TGTGCCAGCAGTGCCCTCCTCCAAGAGACCCAGTACTTC
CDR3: CASSALLQETQYF

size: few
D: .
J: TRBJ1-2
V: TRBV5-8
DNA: TGTGCCAGCACCCGATTCCCGGGACAAGAGACTACTAACTATGGCTACACCTTC
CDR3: CASTRFPGQETTNYGYTF

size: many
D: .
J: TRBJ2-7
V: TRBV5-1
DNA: TGCGCCAGCAGCTTGGATTCAGCCTCCTACGAGCAGTACTTC
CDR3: CASSLDSASYEQYF

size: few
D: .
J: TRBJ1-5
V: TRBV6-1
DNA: TGTGCCAGCAGTGGCTTAAAGGGTATAGTTGGCAATCAGCCCCAGCATTTT
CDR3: CASSGLKGIVGNQPQHF

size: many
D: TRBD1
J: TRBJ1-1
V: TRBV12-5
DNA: TGTGCTAGTGGTCTTGACAGGGGTAACACTGAAGCTTTCTTT
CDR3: CASGLDRGNTEAFF

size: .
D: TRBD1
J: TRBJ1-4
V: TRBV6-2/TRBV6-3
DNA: TGTGCCAGCAGTTACGGGGGGACAGGGATCGTCGAAAAACTGTTTTTT
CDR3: CASSYGGTGIVEKLFF

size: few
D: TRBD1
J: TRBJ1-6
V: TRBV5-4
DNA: TGTGCCAGCAGCTTGAAGACAGGGGAATATTCACCCCTCCACTTT
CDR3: CASSLKTGEYSPLHF

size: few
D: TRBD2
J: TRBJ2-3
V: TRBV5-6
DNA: TGTGCCAGCAGCTTGGGACTAGCGGTTAGCACAGATACGCAGTATTTT
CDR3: CASSLGLAVSTDTQYF

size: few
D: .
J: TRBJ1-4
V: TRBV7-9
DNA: TGTGCCAGCAGTTACGGGGGACCCAAGGGTCAGAGTGAAAAACTGTTTTTT
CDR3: CASSYGGPKGQSEKLFF

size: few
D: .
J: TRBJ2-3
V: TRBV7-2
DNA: TGTGCCAGCAGCCCAGGGCTTTTAGCGCAGTATTTT
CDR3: CASSPGLLAQYF

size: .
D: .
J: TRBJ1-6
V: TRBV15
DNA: TGTGCCACCAGCAGAGATCGGGATTCACCCCTCCACTTT
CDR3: CATSRDRDSPLHF

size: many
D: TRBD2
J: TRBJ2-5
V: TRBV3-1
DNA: TGTGCCAGCAGCCAAGACCCCACTAGCGGCAAGACCCAGTACTTC
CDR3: CASSQDPTSGKTQYF

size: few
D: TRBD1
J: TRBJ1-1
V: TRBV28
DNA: TGTGCCAGCAGTGGGACAGCGAACACTGAAGCTTTCTTT
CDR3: CASSGTANTEAFF

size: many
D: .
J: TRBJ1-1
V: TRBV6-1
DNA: TGTGCCAGCAGCGCTCTGACAGCGCTCCACACTGAAGCTTTCTTT
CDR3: CASSALTALHTEAFF

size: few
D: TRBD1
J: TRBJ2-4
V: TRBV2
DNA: TGTGCCAGCAGTTGGACAGGGGTTTCCCTCAAAAACATTCAGTACTTC
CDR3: CASSWTGVSLKNIQYF

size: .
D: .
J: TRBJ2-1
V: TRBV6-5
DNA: TGTGCCAGCACCCCCCGGGCATCCCGCTCCTACAATGAGCAGTTCTTC
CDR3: CASTPRASRSYNEQFF

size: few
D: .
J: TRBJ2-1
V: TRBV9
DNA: TGTGCCAGCAGCGAACAGGTGAGCTCCTACAATGAGCAGTTCTTC
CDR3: CASSEQVSSYNEQFF

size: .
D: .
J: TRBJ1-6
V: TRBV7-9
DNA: TGTGCCAGCAGCTTAGCGGGCTCCCCTGCCTATAATTCACCCCTCCACTTT
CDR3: CASSLAGSPAYNSPLHF

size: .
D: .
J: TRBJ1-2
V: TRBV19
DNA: TGTGCCAGTAGTGTGCGGGGGACAACTTATGGCTACACCTTC
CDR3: CASSVRGTTYGYTF

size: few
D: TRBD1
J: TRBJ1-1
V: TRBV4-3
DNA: TGCGCCAGCAGCCAACAAGACAGGGGGGATGCCGAAGCTTTCTTT
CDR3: CASSQQDRGDAEAFF

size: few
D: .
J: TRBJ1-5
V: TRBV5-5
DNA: TGTGCCAGCAGCTTGGCTACAGGGTTAAATCAGCCCCAGCATTTT
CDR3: CASSLATGLNQPQHF

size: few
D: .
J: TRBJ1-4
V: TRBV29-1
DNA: TGCAGCATTCAACCTGCCGGGGGGACTAATGAAAAACTGTTTTTT
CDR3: CSIQPAGGTNEKLFF

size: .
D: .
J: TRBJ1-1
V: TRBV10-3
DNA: TGTGCCATCAGTAGTCAGAACACTGAAGCTTTCTTT
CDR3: CAISSQNTEAFF

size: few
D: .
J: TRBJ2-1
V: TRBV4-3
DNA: TGCGCCAGCAGCCAAGAGATCGAGGACAATGAGCAGTTCTTC
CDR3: CASSQEIEDNEQFF

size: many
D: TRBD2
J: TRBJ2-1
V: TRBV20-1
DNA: TGCAGTGCCCGATCATGGAGGGCTAGCGGGCCCTACAATGAGCAGTTCTTC
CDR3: CSARSWRASGPYNEQFF

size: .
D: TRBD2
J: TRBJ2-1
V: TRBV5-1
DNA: TGCGCCAGCAGCTTTACTAGCGGGGCTAGGGATGAGCAGTTCTTC
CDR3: CASSFTSGARDEQFF

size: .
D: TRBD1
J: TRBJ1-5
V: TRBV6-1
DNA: TGTGCCAGCAGTGAAGCAAGGGGGCAGGGTCGGCCCCAGCATTTT
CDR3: CASSEARGQGRPQHF

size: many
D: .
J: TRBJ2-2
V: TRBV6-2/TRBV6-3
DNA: TGTGCCAGCAGACGGGGCACCGGGGAGCTGTTTTTT
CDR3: CASRRGTGELFF

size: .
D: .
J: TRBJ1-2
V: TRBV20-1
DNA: TGCAGTGCTAGAACACTCTTAGGCGATGGCTACACCTTC
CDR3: CSARTLLGDGYTF

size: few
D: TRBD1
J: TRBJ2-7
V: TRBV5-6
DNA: TGTGCCAGCAGCTTGGGAGGGACAGGGCCCCGCTACGAGCAGTACTTC
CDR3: CASSLGGTGPRYEQYF